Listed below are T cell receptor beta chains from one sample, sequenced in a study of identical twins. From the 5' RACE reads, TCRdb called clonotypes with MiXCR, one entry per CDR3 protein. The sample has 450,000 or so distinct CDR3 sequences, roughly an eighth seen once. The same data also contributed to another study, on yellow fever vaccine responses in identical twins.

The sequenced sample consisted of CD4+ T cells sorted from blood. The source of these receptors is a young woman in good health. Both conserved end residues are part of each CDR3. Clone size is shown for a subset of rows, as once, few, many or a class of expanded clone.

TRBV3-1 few CASSLRTSGSRETQYF
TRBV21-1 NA CASSKVAGGSYEQYF
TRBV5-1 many CASSLVADLGELFF
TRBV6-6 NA CASTQNGRAEAFF
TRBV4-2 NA CASSQGAGGPNTGELFF
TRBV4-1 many CASSQLKGPGLHYEQFF
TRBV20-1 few CSARGIINEQFF
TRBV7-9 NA CASSLGTGRRSYEQYF
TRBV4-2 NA CASSQTGADGYTF
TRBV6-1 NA CASSERGQPQHF
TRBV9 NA CASSVGPTENYGYTF
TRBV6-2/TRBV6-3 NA CASSYLGTALHEQFF
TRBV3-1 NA CASSLSGRPYTGELFF
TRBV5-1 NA CASSLARTGGTSGIYEQYF
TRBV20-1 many CSASPRVWRSSYNEQFF
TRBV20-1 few CSAKLTISTDTQYF
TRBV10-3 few CAISGGTGANYGYTF
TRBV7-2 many CASSPRASGRINEQFF